Reported below is one T cell receptor beta chain. This clone was seen once. The antigen this receptor binds is unknown. No per-base quality is available; no much larger clone lies one base away. The collaborating institutions used their own protocols to collect whole blood in K2EDTA tubes. For TCRbeta analysis, collaborator samples were shipped as frozen whole blood, as isolated PBMCs, or as DNA extracted from either sample type. The immunoSEQ Assay, a bias-controlled multiplex PCR, was used to amplify TCRbeta CDR3 regions from genomic DNA. Under the source paper's analysis protocol: The number of nucleated cells in each sample was estimated from the amplification of reference gene primers within the assay. To quantify the absolute abundance of each unique TCRbeta CDR3 rearrangement, sequence reads were collapsed and filtered. For each sample, productive Simpson clonality was calculated as the square root of Simpson's diversity index over productive rearrangements. TCRdb took over this immuneACCESS table, retaining in-frame rearrangements with V and J assigned. Such tables are incomplete; in checked studies, under half of the missing clones stem from an unresolved V gene, and the remainder is unexplained. The V and J calls and clone size were taken over from that table, and D and trimming were inferred from the DNA. A total of about 220,000 clones appear in this sample, around 80% of them only once. Together, the top ten hold 7.2% of the sample.

This record belongs to a study of blood T cell repertoires in COVID-19 (dated by TCRdb to the early 2020s). In the study overall: The collaborator samples originated in the United States, Italy and Spain and spanned the acute and convalescent phases of COVID-19. The material from the prospective study consisted of cDNA or gDNA derived from T cells, B-cell-depleted T cells, or PBMCs. Subjects who had been exposed to COVID-19, were actively infected with it, or had recovered from it provided the deeply sampled blood TCRbeta repertoires that made up the dataset. The repertoires were made available in a free public database intended to serve as a resource for research on the immune response to SARS-CoV-2. The samples were drawn from the first 160 participants of the ongoing ImmuneRACE study and from 950 to 1,500 subjects provided by 6 global collaborators. A de-identified subject ID, COVID-19 status, age in years and sex were almost always included in the sample metadata. Where available, HLA class I and class II types were obtained from metadata supplied by the sample provider rather than from assay-based typing.

Taken from the germline V gene, the CDR1 and CDR2 loops are SGHAT and FQNNGV. Measured from the cysteine to the phenylalanine, the CDR3 is 14 residues long. Of all the DNA, just the CDR3 is kept, 42 bases in frame from base 1. Trimming takes 5 bases off V and 4 bases off J; junction bases not matched to a gene: 7. What the authors observed across the whole study: How much clinical and demographic metadata was included differed by source and by participant, and the metadata was provided uncurated.

This receptor was taken from a woman in her 70s with acute or convalescent COVID-19. Recombination connected TRBV11-2 to TRBJ2-5; a stretch of 7 junction bases matches TRBD2. Sequencing was carried out using peripheral blood. The sequenced DNA is TGTGCCAGCAGCCTAAGACTAGCTTCAGAGACCCAGTACTTC. Its protein is CASSLRLASETQYF.